This paragraph covers one TCR beta chain sequence. This entry belongs to a study of technical replicates of blood from several donors. Libraries were prepared by immunoSEQ multiplex PCR; TCRdb keeps only in-frame clonotypes and omits some of them. The sample lists around 16,000 clones; over 75% were seen once. This CDR3 is built from 11 residues. V lost 10 bases to trimming and J lost 9 bases, with 13 bases between them. Germline assignment: CDR1 MNHNS and CDR2 SASEGT. The rearrangement uses TRBV6-1 and TRBJ2-1; maybe TRBD2 (6 bases). Material: PBMCs. This clonotype originated in a human donor in good health. Some clones in this sample may be carry-over from other donors' samples. For the CDR3, the DNA is TGTGCCACCCCGACCGGGGGTGAGCAGTTCTTC. Protein sequence: CATPTGGEQFF.